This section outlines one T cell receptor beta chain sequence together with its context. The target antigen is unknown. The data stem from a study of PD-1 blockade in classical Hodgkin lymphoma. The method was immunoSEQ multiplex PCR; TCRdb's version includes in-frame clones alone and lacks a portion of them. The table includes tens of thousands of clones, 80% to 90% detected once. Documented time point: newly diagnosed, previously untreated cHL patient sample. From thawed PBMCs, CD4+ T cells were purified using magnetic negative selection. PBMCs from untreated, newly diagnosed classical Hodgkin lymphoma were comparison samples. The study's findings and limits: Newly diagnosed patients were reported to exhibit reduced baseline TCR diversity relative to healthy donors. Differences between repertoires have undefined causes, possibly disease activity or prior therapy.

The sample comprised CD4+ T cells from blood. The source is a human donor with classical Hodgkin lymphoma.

This chain's CDR3 is CASSLISSGMADTQYF. CDR3 in DNA: TGTGCCAGCAGCTTAATCTCCAGCGGAATGGCAGATACGCAGTATTTT. The V call is TRBV7-2, the J call TRBJ2-3, with D perhaps matching TRBD2 (5 bases). V lost 2 bases and J 4 bases, leaving 16 bases between the germline ends. Germline V CDR1 and CDR2: SGHTA, FQGNSA. The CDR3 has 16 amino acids.